The 27 T cell receptor beta chains below all came from one sample that was sequenced in a study of cytomegalovirus exposure and HLA in healthy donors. The primer mix had 60 Vbeta and 13 Jbeta primers. TCRdb's table, derived via immunoSEQ multiplex PCR, lists solely in-frame clones and lacks some. The profile shows under 110,000 clones, about 80% of them singletons. Specimen: PBMCs. These receptors originate from a man in his forties or fifties in good health and CMV-seronegative.

The chain has TRBV27 and TRBJ2-5; D is possibly TRBD2 (6 bases). The DNA end is more similar to TRBJ2-7, so the J call may be wrong. Germline CDR1 MNHEY, CDR2 SMNVEV (reference sequence). The CDR3 has 15 residues. CDR3 region: CASSIHRSGRDEQYF. The CDR3 region has the DNA TGTGCCAGCAGTATACACCGAAGCGGGCGGGACGAGCAGTACTTC.

V and J are TRBV2 and TRBJ2-6, with D perhaps matching TRBD1 (6 bases). This CDR3 contains 15 residues. V gave up 6 bases and J gave up 2 bases, with 11 bases separating them. The germline V gene encodes CDR1 SNHLY and CDR2 FYNNEI. Here the CDR3 reads CASRDRQTGANVLTF. The CDR3 DNA reads TGTGCCAGCAGGGACAGACAAACTGGGGCCAACGTCCTGACTTTC.

This clone was picked up a small number of times. The chain links TRBV6-5 to TRBJ2-6; no clear D gene. With 5 bases removed from V and 3 bases from J, the gap between germline ends came to 11 bases. The CDR3 runs 15 residues. The germline V gene has CDR1 MNHEY and CDR2 SVGAGI. In DNA, the CDR3 is TGTGCCAGCAGTCCAGTCGACATTGGGGCCAACGTCCTGACTTTC. This translates into CASSPVDIGANVLTF.

The genes are TRBV11-3 and TRBJ2-7, with TRBD1 matching over 7 bases. The CDR3 runs 17 residues. Germline CDR1 reads SGHNT; CDR2 reads YENEEA. The V and J ends lost 3 bases and 3 bases, in that order; junction bases with no gene match: 14. CDR3 region: CASSFSSVQGTDYEQYF. The CDR3 DNA follows: TGTGCCAGCAGCTTTTCATCCGTCCAAGGGACAGACTACGAGCAGTACTTC.

The chain employs TRBV6-5 and TRBJ1-1; D remains ambiguous. The CDR3 is 15 residues long. Germline CDR1 is MNHEY and CDR2 is SVGAGI. V lost 2 bases and J 4 bases, leaving 14 bases between the germline ends. CDR3 sequence reads: CASSYAALDPTEAFF. CDR3 sequence (DNA): TGTGCCAGCAGTTACGCGGCCCTAGATCCCACTGAAGCTTTCTTT.

This rearrangement joins TRBV19 to TRBJ1-2; D is unclear. The CDR3 spans 14 residues. Germline-derived CDR1 and CDR2 are LNHDA and SQIVND (reference sequence). V was shortened by 10 bases and J by 0 bases, with 15 bases between the two germline ends. For the CDR3, the DNA is TGTGCCACTAAGCCACCCAATTCTAACTATGGCTACACCTTC. Its translation is CATKPPNSNYGYTF.

The rearrangement links TRBV27 to TRBJ1-1; weak D call: TRBD1 (6 bases). The CDR3 length is 15 residues. V was cut by 3 bases and J by 2 bases, with 13 bases left in between. The germline CDR1 and CDR2 sequences are MNHEY and SMNVEV (reference sequence). CDR3 bases: TGTGCCAGCAGTTTGGAGACAGGCGCCAACACTGAAGCTTTCTTT. Translation: CASSLETGANTEAFF.

Remarks on this clone: One end of the junction fails to match germline, which may point to a read error. This sequence joins TRBV7-9 and TRBJ2-1, with D tentatively TRBD2 (5 bases). There are 15 residues in the CDR3. Germline CDR1 and CDR2: SEHNR and FQNEAQ (reference sequence). CDR3 loop: CASSSLASSSNEQFF. CDR3 nucleotides: TGTGCCAGCAGCTCCCTAGCTTCCTCCTCCAATGAGCAGTTCTTC. Filled out from reference TRBV7-9 and TRBJ2-1, the complete variable domain reads DTGVSQNPRHKITKRGQNVTFRCDPISEHNRLYWYRQTLGQGPEFLTYFQNEAQLEKSRLLSDRFSAERPKGSFSTLEIQRTEQGDSAMYLCASSSLASSSNEQFFGPGTRLTVL.

The chain combines TRBV18 with TRBJ1-1, with unresolved D. Between the trimmed V and J ends, which lost 1 base and 3 bases, there was a span of 15 bases. This CDR3 region has 16 residues. The germline V gene encodes CDR1 KGHSH and CDR2 LQKENI. CDR3 protein: CASSPRLMLSDTEAFF. DNA of the CDR3: TGTGCCAGCTCACCACGTCTTATGTTGTCGGACACTGAAGCTTTCTTT.

The genes are TRBV5-1 and TRBJ1-3; TRBD1 aligns across 8 bases. J lost 4 bases, V lost 3 bases, and 6 bases had no gene match. The germline gives CDR1 SGHRS, CDR2 YFSETQ. This CDR3 has 15 amino acids. The CDR3 sequence is CASSSGGAEGNTIYF. DNA for the CDR3: TGCGCCAGCAGCTCAGGGGGCGCAGAGGGAAACACCATATATTTT.

This clone was counted once. The V call is TRBV27, the J call TRBJ1-1; D might be TRBD1 (6 bases). The length of the CDR3 is 14 residues. Trimming stripped 3 bases from V and 1 base from J, with 9 bases between. Germline CDR1 is MNHEY and CDR2 is SMNVEV (reference sequence). The CDR3 bases are TGTGCCAGCAGTTTTAGGGGGGGGAACACTGAAGCTTTCTTT. Its protein is CASSFRGGNTEAFF.

The count of this clone is one. Here the CDR3 reads CASSPGTEANYGYTF. The CDR3 bases are TGTGCCAGCTCACCAGGGACAGAAGCTAACTATGGCTACACCTTC. The chain links TRBV18 to TRBJ1-2, with 7 nucleotides matching TRBD1. There are 15 residues in the CDR3. CDR1 is KGHSH and CDR2 is LQKENI in the germline V gene. Germline trimming cut 2 bases from V and 0 bases from J; bases unmatched to any gene: 3.

The rearrangement joins TRBV6-5 to TRBJ1-2, with D unclear. Germline V gene data show CDR1 as MNHEY and CDR2 as SVGAGI. The CDR3 has 15 residues. V lost 4 bases, J lost 1 base, and 13 bases lay in between. The DNA of the CDR3 is TGTGCCAGCAGTTCCACACGGGGTAGTAACTATGGCTACACCTTC. Its protein product is CASSSTRGSNYGYTF.

This chain links TRBV6-6 with TRBJ2-5; no reliable D call. The CDR3 has 16 residues. The germline V and J ends were trimmed by 2 bases and 3 bases, with 16 bases remaining between them. Per germline, CDR1 MNHNY and CDR2 SVGAGI (reference sequence). The CDR3 DNA reads TGTGCCAGCAGTTACCCGACCCAGAGAGGAGAAGAGACCCAGTACTTC. Its protein product is CASSYPTQRGEETQYF.

This clone was detected once. An end of the junction differs from the germline gene, which may be a read error. The chain employs TRBV7-9 and TRBJ2-5, with D perhaps matching TRBD2 (5 bases). In germline, CDR1 is SEHNR, CDR2 FQNEAQ (reference sequence). The CDR3 runs 15 residues. CDR3 nucleotides: TGTTCCAGCAGCCCAATACCGGGGAGACCAGAGACCCAGTACTTC. Its protein product is CSSSPIPGRPETQYF.

The sample holds a few counts of this clone. The rearrangement joins TRBV4-1 to TRBJ2-3, with 8 bases matching TRBD1. The CDR3 is 15 amino acids. Germline lookup yields CDR1 MGHRA and CDR2 YSYEKL. The J segment lost 0 bases and the V segment lost 4 bases, leaving 3 bases of the junction unmatched. This CDR3 reads CASSPQGASTDTQYF. The CDR3 coding sequence is TGCGCCAGCAGCCCCCAGGGGGCGAGCACAGATACGCAGTATTTT.

This chain uses TRBV6-5 with TRBJ1-1; D perhaps matches TRBD1 (5 bases). In germline, CDR1 is MNHEY, CDR2 SVGAGI. Trimming removed 6 bases at V and 7 bases at J, with 21 bases between. The CDR3 runs 15 residues. Written as DNA, the CDR3 is TGTGCCAGCAGCCCCCCCACCAGGGCCGGTAATGAAGCTTTCTTT. Translated: CASSPPTRAGNEAFF.

The chain joins TRBV6-5 to TRBJ1-2, with D tentatively TRBD1 (6 bases). The ends were cut back, 0 bases at V and 13 bases at J, with 15 bases in the middle. Germline CDR1 reads MNHEY; CDR2 reads SVGAGI. The CDR3 is 13 amino acids. The CDR3: CASSYSRGSPFTF. The CDR3 nucleotides read TGTGCCAGCAGTTACTCGAGGGGGTCCCCATTCACCTTC.

The chain uses TRBV11-2 and TRBJ2-5; a weak D match, TRBD1 (5 bases). The CDR3 length is 14 residues. V shed 2 bases and J shed 1 base, with 8 bases lying between them. Germline CDR1 SGHAT, CDR2 FQNNGV. The DNA for the CDR3 is TGTGCCAGCAGCTTATCCGACAGCCAAGAGACCCAGTACTTC. Amino acids: CASSLSDSQETQYF.

The chain has TRBV6-1 and TRBJ1-4, with D maybe TRBD1 (5 bases). This CDR3 is 15 amino acids long. Germline V gives CDR1 MNHNS, CDR2 SASEGT. With 6 bases removed from V and 0 bases from J, the gap between germline ends came to 11 bases. The CDR3 DNA reads TGTGCCAGCAGCTTCGGGGGTGCAACTAATGAAAAACTGTTTTTT. It is translated as CASSFGGATNEKLFF.

The chain joins TRBV7-2 to TRBJ2-2; 8 bases are a match to TRBD2. After removal of 1 base from V and 5 bases from J, the junction contained 3 bases not matched to a gene. Per the germline V gene, CDR1 is SGHTA and CDR2 is FQGNSA. This CDR3 region has 15 residues. Written as DNA, the CDR3 is TGTGCCAGCAGCTTAGTAACTAGCGGAACCGGGGAGCTGTTTTTT. Translation gives CASSLVTSGTGELFF.

The chain carries TRBV28 and TRBJ1-2; TRBD1 is a possible D gene (6 bases). The germline V and J ends were trimmed by 4 bases and 6 bases, with 15 bases remaining between them. There are 14 residues in the CDR3. Germline loops: CDR1 MDHEN, CDR2 SYDVKM. The CDR3 reads CASSSGGARDGYTF. In nucleotides, the CDR3 is TGTGCCAGCAGTTCTGGGGGCGCGAGGGATGGCTACACCTTC.

This chain uses TRBV27 with TRBJ1-2; 7 nucleotides agree with TRBD1. The germline V gene encodes CDR1 MNHEY and CDR2 SMNVEV (reference sequence). The CDR3 is 15 residues long. The V gene end was trimmed by 5 bases and the J gene end by 8 bases; junction bases not matched to a gene: 14. CDR3 sequence (DNA): TGTGCCAGCAGTCCGCGAGGGTGGCAGGGGGGAGGCTACACCTTC. Protein: CASSPRGWQGGGYTF.

The chain employs TRBV6-5 and TRBJ2-5; TRBD1 is a possible D gene (5 bases). From germline, CDR1 is MNHEY and CDR2 SVGAGI. Trimming left V 0 bases short and J 1 base short, with 9 bases between. This CDR3 has 15 residues. CDR3: CASSYSPRAQETQYF. In DNA, the CDR3 is TGTGCCAGCAGTTACTCGCCCAGGGCCCAAGAGACCCAGTACTTC.

The chain couples TRBV9 to TRBJ2-1, with a weak D call TRBD1 (6 bases). CDR1 and CDR2 (germline): SGDLS, YYNGEE. The CDR3 extends over 20 amino acids. The V gene lost 6 bases and the J gene lost 3 bases, with 31 bases spanning the gap. The CDR3 nucleotides read TGTGCCAGCACCTCGCGACAGGCCCTCTCCATTGATTCCTACTACAATGAGCAGTTCTTC. Protein product: CASTSRQALSIDSYYNEQFF.

The rearrangement uses TRBV7-2 and TRBJ1-5, with 7 bases aligning to TRBD1. The germline V gene has CDR1 SGHTA and CDR2 FQGNSA. The CDR3 is 15 residues long. V shed 5 bases, J shed 1 base, and the junction held 5 bases outside the gene matches. The CDR3 coding sequence is TGTGCCAGCAGCACCACAGGGGCGAGCAATCAGCCCCAGCATTTT. It encodes CASSTTGASNQPQHF.

This chain uses TRBV4-3 with TRBJ1-2; the D is unclear. CDR1 and CDR2 (germline): LGHNA, YSLEER. The CDR3 extends over 15 amino acids. The V end was cut by 0 bases, the J end by 2 bases, with 10 bases between. The CDR3 loop reads CASSQEEVQNYGYTF. In DNA, the CDR3 is TGCGCCAGCAGCCAAGAGGAGGTTCAAAACTATGGCTACACCTTC.